The sequence of this T cell receptor beta chain was determined in a study of T cells expressing NK-cell markers. Study details: Among eight sequenced donors, seven carried HCMV seropositivity while one was seronegative.

Reanalyzing the 5' RACE reads, TCRdb keeps one entry per CDR3 protein, without DNA. Its clone listing holds roughly 150,000 distinct CDR3 sequences. Note on this clonotype: As yet, its antigen is unknown.

CDR1 SGDLS and CDR2 YYNGEE come from the germline V gene. The CDR3 length is 13 residues. Overall study findings and caveats: One observes that, in four donors, these clonotypes were also the leading ones within the CD3+CD56-NKG2C+ fraction. Top CD8+ clonotypes included the dominant CD3+CD56+NKG2C+ clonotypes in 5 or 6 donors.

Sequencing input: blood T cells: a sorted CD56 or NKG2C T cell subset, CD4+ or CD8+ T cells, or bulk PBMC T cells (not recorded which). The chain recombines TRBV9 with TRBJ2-4. This clonotype was sampled from a woman between 18 and 70 years old in good health. Here the CDR3 reads CASSVPSENIQYF.